This T cell receptor beta chain was found in a study of T cells after yellow fever vaccination. MiXCR, applied by TCRdb to the 5' RACE reads, yields one record per CDR3 protein. Of 250,000 or so distinct CDR3 sequences listed, 3.6% are singletons. Worth noting for this clonotype: Sequence at one end of the junction differs from germline and may be a read error.

Germline V lookup: CDR1 SNHLY, CDR2 FYNNEI. This CDR3 contains 15 residues. The sequencing used PBMCs, collected 15 days after the yellow fever booster vaccination. The V and J genes are TRBV2 and TRBJ1-4, with D hard to call. This receptor was taken from a man aged 18 to 29 who received the YFV17D yellow fever vaccine. CDR3 protein: CASSESSRRGEKVFF. The DNA of the CDR3 is TGTGCCAGCAGTGAATCATCCCGGAGAGGTGAAAAAGTGTTTTTT.